Listed here is a single TCR beta chain. The sample is drawn from a study of cytotoxic CD8 clonotypes in ibrutinib-treated CLL. CDR3 length: 14 residues. Germline V gives CDR1 SGHRS, CDR2 YFSETQ. V shed 4 bases and J shed 7 bases, with 17 bases lying between them. Sequenced by immunoSEQ multiplex PCR; TCRdb stores in-frame clones only, minus some. The sample consists of some 12,000 clones, around three quarters of them appearing once. The rearrangement uses TRBV5-1 and TRBJ2-5, with D tentatively TRBD1 (6 bases). This receptor was obtained from a human donor with chronic lymphocytic leukemia. The source material was PBMCs, sampled at disease progression, from a patient treated with ibrutinib. CDR3 loop: CASSPGDKGRTQYF. CDR3 nucleotide sequence: TGCGCCAGCAGCCCCGGGGACAAGGGGCGGACCCAGTACTTC.